These T cell receptor beta chains were read from a single sample in a study of glioma-infiltrating T cells after dendritic cell vaccination. Using immunoSEQ multiplex PCR, the repertoire was profiled, and TCRdb retains in-frame clones only, with some absent. The sample lists around 73,000 clones; around 80% were seen once. The source material was blood, sampled before dendritic cell vaccination. These receptors were collected from a human donor with glioblastoma. Each CDR3 is given with its conserved first and last residue. Each record gives: clone size, D gene, J gene, V gene, CDR3 DNA, CDR3 protein. D genes are given only for firm matches. Size is omitted from some rows. Given values are once, few, many or a class for expanded clones.

>few|TRBD1|TRBJ1-1|TRBV4-1
TGCGCCAGCGGACAGGGGGTGTCGTTGCACACTGAAGCTTTCTTT
CASGQGVSLHTEAFF
>NA|TRBD2|TRBJ2-2|TRBV5-1
TGCGCCAGCAGCCCGGGACTAGCGGGAGGGCCGTACACCGGGGAGCTGTTTTTT
CASSPGLAGGPYTGELFF
>few|TRBD1|TRBJ2-3|TRBV5-4
TGTGCCAGCAGCCGACAGGGTTCGGATACGCAGTATTTT
CASSRQGSDTQYF
>NA|NA|TRBJ2-5|TRBV11-2
TGTGCCAGCAGCTTGGACTGGGTTGTGGAGACCCAGTACTTC
CASSLDWVVETQYF
>NA|TRBD1|TRBJ2-2|TRBV19
TGTGCCAGTACAGAACAGGGGAAGACCGGGGAGCTGTTTTTT
CASTEQGKTGELFF
>NA|NA|TRBJ2-7|TRBV7-2
TGTGCCAGCAGCTTGGAGGTTTTTGGCGAGCAGTACTTC
CASSLEVFGEQYF
>NA|NA|TRBJ1-1|TRBV5-5
TGTGCCAGCAGCTTGTTGCCAGAGAACACTGAAGCTTTCTTT
CASSLLPENTEAFF
>NA|NA|TRBJ2-3|TRBV28
TGTATTAGCGGAACTAGCACAGATACGCAGTATTTT
CISGTSTDTQYF
>NA|NA|TRBJ2-7|TRBV7-9
TGTGCCAGCAGCTTATACCTAGGGAGACTGTACGAGCAGTACTTC
CASSLYLGRLYEQYF
>NA|NA|TRBJ1-2|TRBV5-6
TGTGCCAGCGTTCACCTAGCCGGGTCCTATGGCTACACCTTC
CASVHLAGSYGYTF
>once|TRBD2|TRBJ2-2|TRBV7-9
TGTGCCAGCAGCTTAGAACTAGCGGGGGCCGGGGAGCTGTTTTTT
CASSLELAGAGELFF
>medium-sized|NA|TRBJ2-1|TRBV5-1
TGCGCCAGCAGCTTGTTTAGCGGAGGCGATGAGCAGTTCTTC
CASSLFSGGDEQFF